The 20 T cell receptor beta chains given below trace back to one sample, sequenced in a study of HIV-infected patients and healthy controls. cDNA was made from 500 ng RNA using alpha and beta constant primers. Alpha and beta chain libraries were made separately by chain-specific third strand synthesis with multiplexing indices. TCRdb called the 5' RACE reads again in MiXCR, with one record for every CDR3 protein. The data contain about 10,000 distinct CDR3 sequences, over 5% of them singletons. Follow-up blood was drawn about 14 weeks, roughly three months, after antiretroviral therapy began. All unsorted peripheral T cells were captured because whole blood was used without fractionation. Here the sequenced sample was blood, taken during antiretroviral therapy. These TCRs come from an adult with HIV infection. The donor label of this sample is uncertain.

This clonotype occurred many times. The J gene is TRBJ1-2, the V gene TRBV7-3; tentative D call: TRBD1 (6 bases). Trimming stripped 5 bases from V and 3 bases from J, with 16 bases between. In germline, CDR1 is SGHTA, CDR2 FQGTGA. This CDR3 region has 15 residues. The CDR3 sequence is CASSRAGGSDYGYTF. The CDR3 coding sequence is TGTGCCAGCAGCCGAGCGGGGGGCTCTGACTATGGCTACACCTTC.

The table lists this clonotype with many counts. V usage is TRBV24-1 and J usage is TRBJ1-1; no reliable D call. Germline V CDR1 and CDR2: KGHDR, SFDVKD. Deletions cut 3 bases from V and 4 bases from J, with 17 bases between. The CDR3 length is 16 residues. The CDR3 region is CATSDPDTFGGTEAFF. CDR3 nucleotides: TGTGCCACCAGTGATCCCGACACTTTCGGCGGCACTGAAGCTTTCTTT.

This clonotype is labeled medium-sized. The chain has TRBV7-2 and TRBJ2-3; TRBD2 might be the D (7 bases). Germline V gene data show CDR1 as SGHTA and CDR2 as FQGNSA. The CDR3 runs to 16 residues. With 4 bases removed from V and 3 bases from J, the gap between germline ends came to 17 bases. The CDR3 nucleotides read TGTGCCAGCAGCTCCGGGCGAGGGGGGGCAACAGATACGCAGTATTTT. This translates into CASSSGRGGATDTQYF.

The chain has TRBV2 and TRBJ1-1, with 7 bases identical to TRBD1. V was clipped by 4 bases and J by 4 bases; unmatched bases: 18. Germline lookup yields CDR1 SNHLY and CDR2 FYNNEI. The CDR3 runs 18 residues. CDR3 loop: CASSVFGQGEKVSTEAFF. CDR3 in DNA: TGTGCCAGCAGTGTTTTTGGGCAGGGGGAAAAAGTTAGCACTGAAGCTTTCTTT.

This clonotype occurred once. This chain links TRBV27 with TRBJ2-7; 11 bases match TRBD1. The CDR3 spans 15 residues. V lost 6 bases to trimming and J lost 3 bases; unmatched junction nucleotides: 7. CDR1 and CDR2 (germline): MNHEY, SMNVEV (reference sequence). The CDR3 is CASSFTGTGGYEQYF. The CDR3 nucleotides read TGTGCCAGCAGCTTTACCGGGACAGGGGGCTACGAGCAGTACTTC.

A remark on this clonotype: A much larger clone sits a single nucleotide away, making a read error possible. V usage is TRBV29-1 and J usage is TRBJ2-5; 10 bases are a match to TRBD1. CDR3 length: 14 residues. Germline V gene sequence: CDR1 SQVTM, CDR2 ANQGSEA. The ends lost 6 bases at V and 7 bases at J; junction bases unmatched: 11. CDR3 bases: TGCAGCGTCGACAGGGGGCTTGAGAGGGGGACCCAGTACTTC. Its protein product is CSVDRGLERGTQYF.

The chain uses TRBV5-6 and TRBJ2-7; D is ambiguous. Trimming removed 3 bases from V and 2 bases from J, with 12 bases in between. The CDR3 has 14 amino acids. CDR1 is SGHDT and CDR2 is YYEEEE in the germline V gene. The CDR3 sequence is CASSSSLAPYEQYF. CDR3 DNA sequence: TGTGCCAGCAGCTCCTCCTTAGCTCCCTACGAGCAGTACTTC. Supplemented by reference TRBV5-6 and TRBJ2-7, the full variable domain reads DAGVTQSPTHLIKTRGQQVTLRCSPKSGHDTVSWYQQALGQGPQFIFQYYEEEERQRGNFPDRFSGHQFPNYSSELNVNALLLGDSALYLCASSSSLAPYEQYFGPGTRLTVT.

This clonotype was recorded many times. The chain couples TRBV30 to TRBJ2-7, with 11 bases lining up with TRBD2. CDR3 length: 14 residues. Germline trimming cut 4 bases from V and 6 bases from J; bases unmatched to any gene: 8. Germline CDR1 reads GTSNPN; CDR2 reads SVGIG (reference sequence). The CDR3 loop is CAWNRLAGGGEQYF. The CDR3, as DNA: TGTGCCTGGAATAGGCTAGCGGGAGGAGGCGAGCAGTACTTC.

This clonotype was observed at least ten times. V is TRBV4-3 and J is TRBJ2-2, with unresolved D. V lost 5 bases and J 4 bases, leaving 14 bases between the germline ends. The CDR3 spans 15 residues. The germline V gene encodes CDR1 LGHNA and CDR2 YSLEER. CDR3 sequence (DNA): TGCGCCAGCAGCGAGGACCCGGTGGGCACCGGGGAGCTGTTTTTT. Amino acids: CASSEDPVGTGELFF.

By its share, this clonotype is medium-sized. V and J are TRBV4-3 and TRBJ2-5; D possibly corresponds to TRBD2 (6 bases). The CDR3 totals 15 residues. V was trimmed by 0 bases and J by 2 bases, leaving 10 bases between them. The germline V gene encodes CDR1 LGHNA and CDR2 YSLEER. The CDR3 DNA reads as TGCGCCAGCAGCCAAGATGGAGGGACGCAAGAGACCCAGTACTTC. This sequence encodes CASSQDGGTQETQYF.

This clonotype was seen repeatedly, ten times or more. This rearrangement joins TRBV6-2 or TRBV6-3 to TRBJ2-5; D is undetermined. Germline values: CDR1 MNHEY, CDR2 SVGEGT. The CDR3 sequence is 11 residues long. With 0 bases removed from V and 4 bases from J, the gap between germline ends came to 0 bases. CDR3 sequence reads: CASSYSETQYF. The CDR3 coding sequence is TGTGCCAGCAGTTACTCAGAGACCCAGTACTTC.

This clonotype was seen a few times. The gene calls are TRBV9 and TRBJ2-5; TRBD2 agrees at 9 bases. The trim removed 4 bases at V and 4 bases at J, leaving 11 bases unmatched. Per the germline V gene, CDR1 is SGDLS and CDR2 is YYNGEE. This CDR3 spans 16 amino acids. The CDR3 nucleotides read TGTGCCAGCAGCCCCGGAATAGCGGGGGATTCAGAGACCCAGTACTTC. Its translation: CASSPGIAGDSETQYF.

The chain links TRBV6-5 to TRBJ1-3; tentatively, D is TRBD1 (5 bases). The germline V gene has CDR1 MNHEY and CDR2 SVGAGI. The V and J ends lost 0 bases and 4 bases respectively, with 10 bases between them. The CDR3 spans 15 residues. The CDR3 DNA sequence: TGTGCCAGCAGTTACTCCCATGGGGCCGGAAACACCATATATTTT. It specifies CASSYSHGAGNTIYF.

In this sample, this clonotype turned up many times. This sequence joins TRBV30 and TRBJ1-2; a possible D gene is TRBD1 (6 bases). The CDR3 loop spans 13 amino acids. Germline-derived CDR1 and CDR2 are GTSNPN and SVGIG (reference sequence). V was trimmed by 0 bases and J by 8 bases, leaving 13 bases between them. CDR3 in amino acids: CAWSVAGALGYTF. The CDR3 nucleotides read TGTGCCTGGAGTGTCGCAGGGGCGCTAGGCTACACCTTC.

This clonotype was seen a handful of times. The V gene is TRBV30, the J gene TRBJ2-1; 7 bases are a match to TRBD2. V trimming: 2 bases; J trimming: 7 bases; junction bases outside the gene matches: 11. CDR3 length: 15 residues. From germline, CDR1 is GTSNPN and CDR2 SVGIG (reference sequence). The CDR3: CAWSRGSGDYNEQFF. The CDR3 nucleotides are TGTGCCTGGAGTCGGGGCAGCGGGGATTATAATGAGCAGTTCTTC.

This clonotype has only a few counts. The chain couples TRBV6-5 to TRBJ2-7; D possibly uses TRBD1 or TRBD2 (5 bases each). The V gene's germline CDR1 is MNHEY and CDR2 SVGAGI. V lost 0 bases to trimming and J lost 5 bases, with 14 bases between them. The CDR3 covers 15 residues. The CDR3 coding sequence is TGTGCCAGCAGTTACTCGGTAATACGGGACGACGAGCAGTACTTC. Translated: CASSYSVIRDDEQYF.

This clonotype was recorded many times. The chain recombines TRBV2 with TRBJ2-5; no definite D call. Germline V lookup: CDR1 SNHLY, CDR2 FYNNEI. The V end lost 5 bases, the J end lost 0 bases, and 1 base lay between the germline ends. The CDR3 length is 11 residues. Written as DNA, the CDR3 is TGTGCCAGCAGTTACCAAGAGACCCAGTACTTC. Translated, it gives CASSYQETQYF.

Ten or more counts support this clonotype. CDR3 coding DNA: TGTGCCAGCAGCCAAGATGGAGGCAGGGGCGGATATGGCTACACCTTC. Protein sequence: CASSQDGGRGGYGYTF. V is TRBV4-2 and J is TRBJ1-2, with D possibly TRBD1 on 6 matching bases. The CDR3 length is 16 residues. Germline V gives CDR1 LGHNA, CDR2 YNFKEQ. The ends were cut back, 0 bases at V and 5 bases at J, with 16 bases in the middle.

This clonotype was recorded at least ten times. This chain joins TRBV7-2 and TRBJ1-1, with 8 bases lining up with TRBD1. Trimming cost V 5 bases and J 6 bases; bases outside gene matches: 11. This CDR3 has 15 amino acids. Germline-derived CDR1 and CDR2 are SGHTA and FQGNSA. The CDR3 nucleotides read TGTGCCAGCAGCCCCCTTCAGGGGGCTTTAGCTGAAGCTTTCTTT. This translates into CASSPLQGALAEAFF.

This CDR3 is CASSRAVVPYEQYF. The CDR3 DNA is TGTGCCAGCAGCCGGGCGGTGGTACCCTACGAGCAGTACTTC. The V and J genes are TRBV5-4 and TRBJ2-7; D gene uncertain. CDR1 and CDR2 from the germline V gene are SGHNT and YYREEE (reference sequence). Trimming stripped 4 bases from V and 2 bases from J, with 13 bases between. The CDR3 spans 14 residues.